This entry concerns a single TCR beta chain. The antigen is not known. These data are taken from a study of early T cells in non-severe SARS-CoV-2 infection. Study information: Chains stayed unpaired after sequencing of bulk RNA from unsorted whole blood.

Whole-study results and caveats: Anti-spike CD8 responses were favored in VDJdb matching, and private and CD4 specificities were missed.

V was trimmed by 6 bases and J by 5 bases, leaving 14 bases between them. The CDR3 has 15 amino acids. Attached unique molecular identifiers marked individual cDNA molecules. MiXCR, applied by TCRdb to the 5' RACE reads, yields one record per CDR3 protein. The sample has about 59,000 distinct CDR3 sequences, less than 15% seen once. The V call is TRBV12-3 or TRBV12-4, the J call TRBJ1-6, with a possible D match to TRBD1 (5 bases). Sample: whole blood, taken at baseline. The receptor was derived from an adult who was a healthcare worker with PCR-confirmed SARS-CoV-2 infection or an uninfected control (not recorded which). The CDR3 DNA reads as TGTGCCAGCAGGGGGGATGGCAGTCATAATTCACCCCTCCACTTT. It is translated as CASRGDGSHNSPLHF.